These 5 T cell receptor beta chains were sequenced from one sample in a study of blood T cell repertoires in COVID-19. Using immunoSEQ multiplex PCR, the repertoire was profiled, and TCRdb retains in-frame clones only, with some absent. Of 60,000 to 75,000 clones in the sample, 82% were seen once. Sequencing used peripheral blood. The receptors were gathered from a human donor in a cohort sampled during active COVID-19.

This clone was detected only a few times. The chain has TRBV14 and TRBJ2-1, with D perhaps TRBD1 (5 bases). Germline V CDR1 and CDR2: SGHDN, FVKESK. CDR3 length: 12 amino acids. Trimming took off 4 bases at V and 10 bases at J, with 11 bases between the two ends. Written as DNA, the CDR3 is TGTGCCAGCAGCCTGGCAGGGTGGGAGCAGTTCTTC. It encodes CASSLAGWEQFF.

This chain links TRBV12-3 or TRBV12-4 with TRBJ2-3; D unclear. V was cut by 6 bases and J by 2 bases, with 9 bases left in between. The CDR3 length is 13 residues. In DNA, the CDR3 is TGTGCCAGCAGGAGATCCAACACAGATACGCAGTATTTT. Translation gives CASRRSNTDTQYF.

V gene TRBV19 combines with J gene TRBJ1-5; D is possibly TRBD1 (6 bases). Looked up from germline, CDR1 is LNHDA and CDR2 is SQIVND (reference sequence). The V end lost 10 bases, the J end lost 3 bases, and 16 bases lay between the germline ends. The CDR3 spans 14 residues. CDR3 coding DNA: TGTGCCACTCGCCGACAGGCAGACAATCAGCCCCAGCATTTT. Protein: CATRRQADNQPQHF.

This clone showed up just once. The chain uses TRBV25-1 and TRBJ2-5, with D maybe TRBD2 (7 bases). Looked up from germline, CDR1 is MGHDK and CDR2 is SYGVNS. With 3 bases removed from V and 5 bases from J, the gap between germline ends came to 13 bases. The CDR3 is 14 residues long. The CDR3 loop is CASSDQGGGETQYF. Written as DNA, the CDR3 is TGTGCCAGCAGTGATCAAGGGGGAGGGGAGACCCAGTACTTC.

The chain employs TRBV27 and TRBJ2-7; D unresolved. V was clipped by 8 bases and J by 3 bases, with 11 bases between them. Germline loops: CDR1 MNHEY, CDR2 SMNVEV (reference sequence). CDR3 length equals 12 residues. The CDR3 here is CASGRPFYEQYV. In DNA, the CDR3 is TGTGCCAGCGGCCGCCCTTTCTACGAGCAGTACGTC.